These 24 T cell receptor beta chains were sequenced from one sample in a study of early T cells in non-severe SARS-CoV-2 infection. MiXCR was run by TCRdb on the 5' RACE reads, yielding one entry per CDR3 protein. The sample lists about 77,000 distinct CDR3 sequences; approximately 5% were seen once. The material sequenced was whole blood, taken at baseline. The receptors come from an adult who was a healthcare worker with PCR-confirmed SARS-CoV-2 infection or an uninfected control (not recorded which).

The J gene is TRBJ1-1, the V gene TRBV5-5; TRBD1 matches 9 bases. CDR1 SGHKS and CDR2 YYEKEE come from the germline V gene (reference sequence). The CDR3 is 15 amino acids. Trimming cost V 3 bases and J 1 base; bases outside gene matches: 4. CDR3 DNA sequence: TGTGCCAGCAGCTCACAGGGGGCAAGGAACACTGAAGCTTTCTTT. Amino acids: CASSSQGARNTEAFF.

This clonotype was recorded many times. V gene TRBV6-1 combines with J gene TRBJ1-1, with D unresolved. V lost 4 bases to trimming and J lost 4 bases, with 10 bases between them. The germline CDR1 and CDR2 sequences are MNHNS and SASEGT. The CDR3 covers 13 residues. CDR3 in amino acids: CASSGAMLTEAFF. As DNA, the CDR3 is TGTGCCAGCAGTGGGGCGATGCTCACTGAAGCTTTCTTT.

This clonotype was observed a few times. The V gene is TRBV6-2 or TRBV6-3, the J gene TRBJ2-5; the match to TRBD2 covers 7 bases. V was pared by 11 bases and J by 0 bases, with 9 bases of the junction left unmatched. Germline lookup yields CDR1 MNHEY and CDR2 SVGEGT. This CDR3 contains 14 residues. CDR3: CACSGPLNQETQYF. DNA of the CDR3: TGTGCCTGTAGCGGGCCCTTGAACCAAGAGACCCAGTACTTC.

There are many counts of this clonotype. In DNA, the CDR3 is TGCAGCGTTGTCGGGACGCCCTCCTACGAGCAGTACTTC. Protein product: CSVVGTPSYEQYF. This rearrangement joins TRBV29-1 to TRBJ2-7; D is perhaps TRBD1 or TRBD2 (5 bases each). V shed 4 bases and J shed 0 bases, with 10 bases lying between them. The CDR3 totals 13 residues. CDR1 and CDR2 from the germline V gene are SQVTM and ANQGSEA.

This clonotype came up a few times. The genes are TRBV25-1 and TRBJ2-7, with 11 bases identical to TRBD2. The ends lost 1 base at V and 6 bases at J; junction bases unmatched: 8. CDR1 and CDR2 (germline): MGHDK, SYGVNS. The CDR3 is 16 residues long. The CDR3 spells CASSESRLAGGREQYF. The DNA of the CDR3 is TGTGCCAGCAGTGAATCGCGCCTAGCGGGAGGACGCGAGCAGTACTTC.

This clonotype has ten or more counts. V and J are TRBV7-2 and TRBJ2-3, with a possible D match to TRBD1 (6 bases). Germline CDR1 reads SGHTA; CDR2 reads FQGNSA. The V end lost 5 bases, the J end lost 0 bases, and 12 bases lay between the germline ends. The CDR3 contains 15 residues. CDR3 protein: CASSPQTGSTDTQYF. For the CDR3, the DNA is TGTGCCAGCAGCCCCCAGACAGGTAGCACAGATACGCAGTATTTT.

The chain carries TRBV18 and TRBJ2-7; tentative D call: TRBD2 (5 bases). The CDR3 sequence is 14 residues long. Germline V lookup: CDR1 KGHSH, CDR2 LQKENI. V gave up 2 bases and J gave up 3 bases, with 11 bases separating them. In DNA form, the CDR3 reads TGTGCCAGCTCACCAACCCCCCGGGGCTACGAGCAGTACTTC. Amino acid sequence: CASSPTPRGYEQYF.

This rearrangement joins TRBV2 to TRBJ2-1; 9 bases are shared with TRBD2. This CDR3 is built from 15 residues. V shed 5 bases and J 0 bases; nucleotides not matched to a gene: 2. The V gene's germline CDR1 is SNHLY and CDR2 FYNNEI. As DNA, the CDR3 is TGTGCCAGCAGTCTAGCGGGACTCTCCTACAATGAGCAGTTCTTC. This codes for CASSLAGLSYNEQFF.

This clonotype showed up many times. The rearrangement joins TRBV7-2 to TRBJ2-5; D ambiguous. CDR3 length: 14 residues. Per the germline V gene, CDR1 is SGHTA and CDR2 is FQGNSA. Deletions cut 0 bases from V and 3 bases from J, with 8 bases between. As DNA, the CDR3 is TGTGCCAGCAGCTTAGCCGGAGCGAAAGAGACCCAGTACTTC. This encodes CASSLAGAKETQYF.

Many counts were recorded for this clonotype. This sequence joins TRBV11-2 and TRBJ2-1, with 7 positions matching TRBD1. V was clipped by 1 base and J by 5 bases; unmatched bases: 5. The CDR3 covers 15 residues. In germline, CDR1 is SGHAT, CDR2 FQNNGV. The CDR3 loop is CASSLVGQGDNEQFF. The CDR3 bases are TGTGCCAGCAGCTTAGTAGGGCAGGGGGACAATGAGCAGTTCTTC.

This clonotype was seen more than once but under ten times. Here the CDR3 DNA reads TGTGCCAGCAGACCAGTAGCAGATAGCTCCTACAATGAGCAGTTCTTC. This sequence encodes CASRPVADSSYNEQFF. This sequence joins TRBV2 and TRBJ2-1; no firm D call. Germline loops: CDR1 SNHLY, CDR2 FYNNEI. This CDR3 has 16 amino acids. V lost 6 bases and J lost 0, with 15 bases in between.

Only a few counts were recorded for this clonotype. This chain uses TRBV29-1 with TRBJ2-7; D tentatively fits TRBD1 or TRBD2 (5 bases each). CDR3 size: 12 residues. Trimming took off 7 bases at V and 2 bases at J, with 12 bases between the two ends. Per the germline V gene, CDR1 is SQVTM and CDR2 is ANQGSEA. The CDR3 loop is CSAEGQPYEQYF. DNA for the CDR3: TGCAGCGCCGAGGGGCAGCCCTACGAGCAGTACTTC.

This chain uses TRBV3-1 with TRBJ2-2, with D hard to call. Per germline, CDR1 LGHDT and CDR2 YNNKEL (reference sequence). CDR3 size: 14 residues. Trimming pared 3 bases from V and 4 bases from J, leaving 9 bases between. Here the CDR3 reads CASSHRLRTGELFF. DNA of the CDR3: TGTGCCAGCAGCCATCGGCTGCGCACCGGGGAGCTGTTTTTT.

The table lists this clonotype with a few counts. The CDR3 DNA reads as TGCAGCGTTGGTACTGGGAATAATGAAAAACTGTTTTTT. This encodes CSVGTGNNEKLFF. This chain joins TRBV29-1 and TRBJ1-4, with no clear D. V was shortened by 4 bases and J by 4 bases, with 10 bases between the two germline ends. CDR3 length equals 13 residues. Germline-derived CDR1 and CDR2 are SQVTM and ANQGSEA. The full variable domain, rest sourced from reference TRBV29-1 and TRBJ1-4, is SAVISQKPSRDICQRGTSLTIQCQVDSQVTMMFWYRQQPGQSLTLIATANQGSEATYESGFVIDKFPISRPNLTFSTLTVSNMSPEDSSIYLCSVGTGNNEKLFFGSGTQLSVL.

This clonotype appeared many times. The J gene is TRBJ2-3, the V gene TRBV6-4; 8 bases map to TRBD1. The CDR3 contains 14 residues. The V gene's germline CDR1 is MRHNA and CDR2 SNTAGT. The ends lost 5 bases at V and 0 bases at J; junction bases unmatched: 1. In DNA, the CDR3 is TGTGCCAGCAGTTGGGACAGGAGCACAGATACGCAGTATTTT. It is translated as CASSWDRSTDTQYF.

This clonotype showed up many times. The CDR3 bases are TGTGCCAGCAGTGCACTAGCGGGAAACACCGGGGAGCTGTTTTTT. This gives the protein CASSALAGNTGELFF. V usage is TRBV6-2 or TRBV6-3 and J usage is TRBJ2-2; 10 bases fit TRBD2. V was clipped by 5 bases and J by 2 bases; unmatched bases: 2. Germline CDR1 reads MNHEY; CDR2 reads SVGEGT. This CDR3 is built from 15 residues.

J is TRBJ1-1 and V is TRBV3-1, with D perhaps matching TRBD1 (5 bases). The CDR3 totals 13 residues. V was trimmed by 0 bases and J by 11 bases, leaving 13 bases between them. Germline V lookup: CDR1 LGHDT, CDR2 YNNKEL (reference sequence). The CDR3 bases are TGTGCCAGCAGCCAAGAACAGGCAGGTCGGGCTTTCTTT. Its translation: CASSQEQAGRAFF.

The sample holds a few counts of this clonotype. The V gene is TRBV5-1, the J gene TRBJ1-5; no clear D gene. CDR1 is SGHRS, CDR2 YFSETQ, per germline. Trimming left V 1 base short and J 7 bases short, with 15 bases between. This CDR3 is built from 15 residues. The CDR3 DNA follows: TGCGCCAGCAGCTTGCCGGAGGACGTGGGGCAGCCCCAGCATTTT. It is translated as CASSLPEDVGQPQHF.

The DNA for the CDR3 is TGTGCCAGCAGATCCCGGACTACCACCGGGGAGCTGTTTTTT. Protein product: CASRSRTTTGELFF. The genes are TRBV13 and TRBJ2-2; a possible D gene is TRBD2 (6 bases). Trimming removed 6 bases from V and 4 bases from J, with 12 bases in between. CDR1 and CDR2 from the germline V gene are PRHDT and FYEKMQ (reference sequence). CDR3 length: 14 residues.

In this sample, this clonotype turned up many times. The V gene is TRBV28, the J gene TRBJ2-7; 7 bases align to TRBD1. The CDR3 covers 14 residues. Germline trimming cut 7 bases from V and 3 bases from J; bases unmatched to any gene: 9. Germline CDR1 is MDHEN and CDR2 is SYDVKM. This CDR3 reads CASMRGRPVYEQYF. In nucleotides, the CDR3 is TGTGCCAGCATGAGGGGGCGTCCTGTCTACGAGCAGTACTTC.

This chain joins TRBV7-2 and TRBJ1-2; D remains ambiguous. There are 15 residues in the CDR3. The V end lost 4 bases, the J end lost 5 bases, and 17 bases lay between the germline ends. Germline V gives CDR1 SGHTA, CDR2 FQGNSA. Written as DNA, the CDR3 is TGTGCCAGCAGCTCCCCCTCAGAGGGAAGGTATGGCTACACCTTC. Translating it yields CASSSPSEGRYGYTF. The entire variable domain, with the rest obtained from reference TRBV7-2 and TRBJ1-2, is as follows: GAGVSQSPSNKVTEKGKDVELRCDPISGHTALYWYRQSLGQGLEFLIYFQGNSAPDKSGLPSDRFSAERTGGSVSTLTIQRTQQEDSAVYLCASSSPSEGRYGYTFGSGTRLTVV.

This clonotype has at least ten counts. V is TRBV20-1 and J is TRBJ2-3, with 9 positions matching TRBD2. Per germline, CDR1 DFQATT and CDR2 SNEGSKA (reference sequence). This CDR3 contains 14 residues. CDR3 nucleotide sequence: TGCGGGATAGCGGGAGTTCTGAGCACAGATACGCAGTATTTT. Protein: CGIAGVLSTDTQYF.

The chain is built from TRBV7-3 and TRBJ2-3; 10 nucleotides match TRBD2. The V and J ends lost 5 bases and 4 bases, in that order; junction bases with no gene match: 6. Germline loops: CDR1 SGHTA, CDR2 FQGTGA. The CDR3 sequence is 15 residues long. CDR3 sequence: CASSLSSGRADTQYF. As DNA, the CDR3 is TGTGCCAGCAGCCTGTCTAGCGGGAGAGCAGATACGCAGTATTTT.

J is TRBJ1-1 and V is TRBV27; 10 bases agree with TRBD1. This CDR3 is built from 16 residues. V dropped 5 bases and J dropped 0; count of bases not matched to a gene: 6. Germline V gene lookup returns CDR1 MNHEY and CDR2 SMNVEV (reference sequence). DNA for the CDR3: TGTGCCAGCAGTCCGACAGGGGGCCGGGTGAACACTGAAGCTTTCTTT. This sequence encodes CASSPTGGRVNTEAFF.